This T cell receptor (beta chain) was documented in a study of blood T cell repertoires in COVID-19. Study background: Sites in the United States, Italy and Spain provided acute and convalescent COVID-19 samples. In each case, the material was cDNA or gDNA derived from T cells, B-cell-depleted T cells, or PBMCs.

The V gene lost 6 bases and the J gene lost 7 bases, with 18 bases spanning the gap. CDR3 size: 14 residues. Germline V gives CDR1 MNHEY, CDR2 SMNVEV (reference sequence). Per the original methods: Estimation of nucleated cell counts relied on the amplification of reference gene primers. Profiling relied on immunoSEQ multiplex PCR, and the TCRdb table lists in-frame clones only, not all of them. V and J calls and clone size are as listed in that table; D and trimming were resolved from the DNA. The table includes some 450,000 clones, 80% to 90% detected once. Enrollment of patients from Seattle took place during active infection, with longitudinal follow-up.

The TCR comes from a young man with COVID-19, enrolled during active disease. Input material: peripheral blood. J is TRBJ1-1 and V is TRBV27; D may be TRBD1 (6 bases). CDR3: CASRPIRQALEAFF. CDR3 nucleotides: TGTGCCAGCAGACCGATACGACAGGCCCTTGAAGCTTTCTTT.